This TCR beta chain emerged from a study of blood T cell repertoires in COVID-19. Study-wide background: PBMCs, B-cell-depleted T cells, or T cells were the source of the cDNA or gDNA that made up the material.

Repertoires were generated with immunoSEQ multiplex PCR, while TCRdb's copy carries only in-frame clones and drops some. The table lists approximately 270,000 clones, about 85% of them singletons. The TCR comes from a man in his late teens or twenties with active or convalescent COVID-19. The sequenced sample consisted of peripheral blood.

CDR3 in amino acids: CASSLEGGPPDRETQYF. For the CDR3, the DNA is TGCGCCAGCAGCTTGGAAGGAGGACCCCCGGACAGAGAGACCCAGTACTTC. The chain links TRBV5-1 to TRBJ2-5; TRBD1 might be the D (6 bases). V was clipped by 0 bases and J by 4 bases, with 19 bases between them. This CDR3 spans 17 amino acids. The germline CDR1 and CDR2 sequences are SGHRS and YFSETQ.